A selection of T cell receptor beta chains follows, all from one sample in a study of cytomegalovirus exposure and HLA in healthy donors. Only in-frame clones appear in the TCRdb table, and some are missing; sequencing was by immunoSEQ multiplex PCR. The top ten clones hold about 3.3% of a sample with some 91,000 clones, over 65% of them seen once. The source material was PBMCs. Receptor source: a man aged 35 to 55 in good health and CMV-seronegative. Each CDR3 is given with its conserved first and last residue. Each record gives: J gene, V gene, clone size, CDR3 protein. A row's size may be missing; if present it is once, few, many or a size class.

TRBJ2-3,TRBV29-1,.,CSVQTSGSYTDTQYF
TRBJ1-6,TRBV4-1,once,CASSPRTGVNSPLHF
TRBJ1-1,TRBV6-5,.,CASSYSGGANTEAFF
TRBJ2-4,TRBV5-6,.,CASSRLAGVGKNIQYF
TRBJ2-7,TRBV29-1,once,CSVEVTGGTYEQYF
TRBJ2-7,TRBV7-9,.,CASSLDRVAEQYF
TRBJ2-3,TRBV5-4,.,CASSRLAGDTQYF
TRBJ2-7,TRBV4-2,.,CASSQEPGLALGEQYF
TRBJ2-2,TRBV7-9,.,CASSPRGGSATGELFF
TRBJ2-1,TRBV7-9,.,CASSRDGGAYNEQFF
.,TRBV5-1,.,CASSLAQNSYEQYF
TRBJ2-2,TRBV28,.,CASSLPGGSGELFF
TRBJ2-3,TRBV19,once,CASSMFSSTDTQYF
TRBJ2-5,TRBV7-9,.,CASSLEGAGSGWETQYF
TRBJ2-2,TRBV6-5,.,CATKGVGSGELFF
TRBJ2-7,TRBV29-1,.,CSVEADYRGGEQYF
TRBJ1-5,TRBV7-9,few,CASSPQTGTGNQPQHF
TRBJ2-7,TRBV2,.,CASSDLGVTEQYF
TRBJ2-7,TRBV19,.,CASNPGLSSYEQYF
TRBJ2-7,TRBV2,.,CASAGLPYEQYF
TRBJ1-5,TRBV11-2,.,CASSLGGRIGNQPQHF
TRBJ1-3,TRBV9,few,CASSVELGDTVGNTIYF
TRBJ1-6,TRBV5-1,few,CASSDEVGHINSPLHF
TRBJ2-3,TRBV5-4,.,CASSKRLAGFTDTQYF
TRBJ1-5,TRBV30,.,CAWSVEWGAQPQHF
TRBJ2-7,TRBV6-6,once,CASSYTSGSFEQYF
TRBJ1-2,TRBV2,.,CASSHGTGMIYGYTF
TRBJ1-3,TRBV6-5,.,CASSYEGRDTIYF
TRBJ2-1,TRBV10-1,.,CASGPFRDRGFDEQFF
TRBJ2-7,TRBV27,.,CASSKTGGAMTYEQYF
TRBJ2-5,TRBV30,.,CAWSVLIGPAGTQYF
TRBJ1-2,TRBV5-1,.,CASSLGRAWTGGSLWGYTF
TRBJ2-7,TRBV10-1,.,CASSETLRRGEQYF
TRBJ2-1,TRBV19,.,CASTGTSRYNEQFF
TRBJ2-7,TRBV11-1,few,CASSHRDRTYEQYF
TRBJ2-1,TRBV7-9,few,CASSGRQGCEQFF
TRBJ2-5,TRBV21-1,.,CASSPVPGGPPETQYF
TRBJ1-5,TRBV6-6,.,CASTEGRNQPQHF
TRBJ2-5,TRBV5-4,.,CASSPVGQGGETQYF
TRBJ1-1,TRBV6-5,once,CASSRKSTEAFF
TRBJ1-4,TRBV5-1,.,CASSGGQGAFSNEKLFF
TRBJ2-1,TRBV6-5,few,CASSYRDISYNEQFF
TRBJ2-7,TRBV2,.,CASSSDLTGSYEQYF
TRBJ2-7,TRBV7-9,.,CASSPGGSYSYEQYF